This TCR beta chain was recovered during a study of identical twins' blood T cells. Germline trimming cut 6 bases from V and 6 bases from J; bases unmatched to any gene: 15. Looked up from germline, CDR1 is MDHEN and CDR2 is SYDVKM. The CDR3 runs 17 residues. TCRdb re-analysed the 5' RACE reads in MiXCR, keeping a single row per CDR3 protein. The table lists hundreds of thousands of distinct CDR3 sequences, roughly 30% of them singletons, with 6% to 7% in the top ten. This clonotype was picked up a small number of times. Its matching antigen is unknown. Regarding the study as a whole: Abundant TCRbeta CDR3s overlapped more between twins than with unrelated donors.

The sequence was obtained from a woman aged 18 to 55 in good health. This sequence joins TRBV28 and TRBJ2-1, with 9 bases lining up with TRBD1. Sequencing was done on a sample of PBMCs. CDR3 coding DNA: TGTGCCAGCAGACTCAGATCCCACAGGGGGCATAGCAATGAGCAGTTCTTC. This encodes CASRLRSHRGHSNEQFF.